The sequence of this T cell receptor beta chain was determined in a study of PD-L1 blockade in urothelial cancer. Study information: There were a median of approximately 140,000 T cells in blood samples.

CDR1 SGHKS and CDR2 YYEKEE come from the germline V gene (reference sequence). Trimming removed 0 bases at V and 4 bases at J, with 11 bases between. This CDR3 is 15 amino acids long. Sequencing was performed with immunoSEQ multiplex PCR; in TCRdb, only in-frame clones are kept and a portion is missing. In the table there are 90,000 to 120,000 clones, approximately 91% of which are singletons. The sample here was PBMCs, taken around atezolizumab (anti-PD-L1) treatment. This chain uses TRBV5-5 with TRBJ1-3; D gene ambiguous. The clonotype comes from a woman older than 75 with urothelial cancer. The CDR3 here is CASSLGVGFGNTIYF. The CDR3 DNA reads TGTGCCAGCAGCTTGGGAGTCGGGTTCGGAAACACCATATATTTT.